The TCR beta chain described here comes from a study of blood T cell repertoires in COVID-19 (dated by TCRdb to 2018 to 2020). Regarding the complete study: Collaborator samples came from the United States, Italy and Spain and covered acute and convalescent phases of COVID-19. The prospective study material was composed of cDNA or gDNA derived from T cells, B-cell-depleted T cells, or PBMCs. Deeply sampled blood TCRbeta repertoires from subjects exposed to, actively infected with, or recovered from COVID-19 were included in the dataset. The repertoires were released in a freely available public database intended as a resource for research on the immune response to SARS-CoV-2. The samples were drawn from the first 160 participants of the ongoing ImmuneRACE study and from more than 1,000 subjects provided by 6 global collaborators. Sample metadata almost always included a de-identified subject ID, COVID-19 status, age in years and sex. Where available, HLA class I and class II types were taken from metadata supplied by the sample provider and were not determined by assay-based typing. The research as a whole found: The amount of clinical and demographic metadata varied by source and participant and was provided uncurated.

Its CDR3 holds 15 amino acids, cysteine through phenylalanine. Of the read, only the CDR3 DNA is kept; its 45 bases are in frame from base 1. CDR1 and CDR2 are read off the germline V gene as SGHRS and YFSETQ. V is reduced by 0 bases and J by 3 bases, leaving a spacing of 9 bases between them. TCRbeta CDR3 regions were amplified from genomic DNA by means of the immunoSEQ Assay, a bias-controlled multiplex PCR. In the authors' own workflow: The number of nucleated cells in each sample was estimated by amplification of reference gene primers within the assay. To quantify the absolute abundance of each unique TCRbeta CDR3 rearrangement, sequence reads were collapsed and filtered. For each sample, productive Simpson clonality was calculated as the square root of Simpson's diversity index over productive rearrangements. TCRdb holds this immuneACCESS table with in-frame rearrangements only. Some clones are missing; in checked studies, unresolved V genes explain under half, and the rest has no known cause. The DNA was the basis for D and trimming; V, J and clone size are from that table. The sample records roughly 500,000 clones, roughly 85% of which are singletons. The ten largest clones add up to about 3.2% of the sample.

Each collaborating institution followed its own protocols to collect whole blood in K2EDTA tubes. For TCRbeta analysis, collaborators shipped samples in one of three forms: frozen whole blood, isolated PBMCs, or DNA extracted from either of those sample types. Concerning this clone itself: The clone's antigen remains unknown. No much larger clone exists at a distance of one base, and base qualities are not known.

The V and J segments used are TRBV5-1 and TRBJ2-2, with a weak D call of TRBD2 (6 bases match). The sequenced material came from peripheral blood. This receptor was identified in a human donor in a cohort sampled during active COVID-19. DNA sequence: TGCGCCAGCAGCTTGGCGGGGGTAGACACCGGGGAGCTGTTTTTT. Translation gives CASSLAGVDTGELFF. Full variable domain (CDR3 extended with the reference TRBV5-1 and TRBJ2-2 proteins): KAGVTQTPRYLIKTRGQQVTLSCSPISGHRSVSWYQQTPGQGLQFLFEYFSETQRNKGNFPGRFSGRQFSNSRSEMNVSTLELGDSALYLCASSLAGVDTGELFFGEGSRLTVL.